These 23 T cell receptor beta chains were all obtained from the same sample, sequenced in a study of T cells after yellow fever vaccination. Via MiXCR, TCRdb re-called the 5' RACE reads, giving one row per CDR3 protein. There are 300,000 to 350,000 distinct CDR3 sequences in the sample; approximately 8% occur only once, and 17% lies in the top ten. Specimen: PBMCs, collected 45 days after the first yellow fever vaccination. The receptors derive from a man between 18 and 29 years old who received the YFV17D yellow fever vaccine.

This clonotype was detected a few times. The CDR3 loop reads CASSFTGVEQYV. CDR3 nucleotides: TGTGCCAGCAGTTTTACAGGGGTCGAGCAGTACGTC. The V gene is TRBV12-3 or TRBV12-4, the J gene TRBJ2-7; 7 bases line up with TRBD1. The CDR3 consists of 12 residues. V was clipped by 3 bases and J by 6 bases; unmatched bases: 2.

On this clonotype itself: One junction end disagrees with the germline gene, perhaps due to a read error. V usage is TRBV23-1 and J usage is TRBJ2-1, with D possibly being TRBD1 (6 bases). TRBV23-1 is an ORF for which the function is uncertain. The CDR3 contains 16 residues. In DNA, the CDR3 is TGCCCCAGCAGTCTCTGGGAGACAGGACCCTACAATGAGCAGTTCTTC. Translated: CPSSLWETGPYNEQFF.

In this sample, this clonotype turned up a few times. This chain joins TRBV6-5 and TRBJ2-2; 14 bases fit TRBD2. Germline lookup yields CDR1 MNHEY and CDR2 SVGAGI. This CDR3 has 15 residues. Unmatched junction bases numbered 0, after V lost 4 bases and J lost 5 bases. The CDR3 reads CASSWTSGRTGELFF. The CDR3 nucleotides read TGTGCCAGCAGTTGGACTAGCGGGAGGACCGGGGAGCTGTTTTTT.

This clonotype has only a few counts. The J gene is TRBJ2-1, the V gene TRBV7-3, with 14 bases aligning to TRBD2. The CDR3 runs 18 residues. Germline V gene data show CDR1 as SGHTA and CDR2 as FQGTGA. The ends lost 5 bases at V and 4 bases at J; junction bases unmatched: 10. In nucleotides, the CDR3 is TGTGCCAGCAGCGCCCCCGGGACTAGCGGGGGAGGTTACAATGAGCAGTTCTTC. It specifies CASSAPGTSGGGYNEQFF.

This clonotype has more than one count but fewer than ten. The rearrangement uses TRBV4-2 and TRBJ1-4; no firm D call. Per the germline V gene, CDR1 is LGHNA and CDR2 is YNFKEQ. The CDR3 runs 15 residues. Trimming left V 1 base short and J 5 bases short, with 11 bases between. The CDR3 nucleotides read TGTGCCAGCAGCCAAGGCCGGGAAATAAATGAAAAACTGTTTTTT. Its protein is CASSQGREINEKLFF.

V and J are TRBV7-2 and TRBJ2-5, with 9 bases identical to TRBD2. The length of the CDR3 is 17 residues. V dropped 1 base and J dropped 5; count of bases not matched to a gene: 11. Per germline, CDR1 SGHTA and CDR2 FQGNSA. CDR3 residues: CASSLVRGGLSLETQYF. CDR3 DNA: TGTGCCAGCAGCTTAGTGCGGGGGGGCCTATCTTTGGAGACCCAGTACTTC.

This clonotype was seen many times. V and J are TRBV7-2 and TRBJ2-1, with 8 bases that match TRBD2. The V segment lost 7 bases and the J segment 9 bases; nucleotides outside the gene matches: 8. The CDR3 extends over 13 amino acids. The germline V gene encodes CDR1 SGHTA and CDR2 FQGNSA. CDR3: CASTRSGGLEQFF. Here the CDR3 DNA reads TGTGCCAGCACCCGTTCGGGGGGGCTTGAGCAGTTCTTC. The full variable domain, its missing parts supplied by reference TRBV7-2 and TRBJ2-1, is GAGVSQSPSNKVTEKGKDVELRCDPISGHTALYWYRQSLGQGLEFLIYFQGNSAPDKSGLPSDRFSAERTGGSVSTLTIQRTQQEDSAVYLCASTRSGGLEQFFGPGTRLTVL.

This clonotype was found many times. The chain has TRBV7-9 and TRBJ2-5, with 7 bases matching TRBD2. Germline V lookup: CDR1 SEHNR, CDR2 FQNEAQ (reference sequence). V shed 11 bases, J shed 1 base, and the junction held 7 bases outside the gene matches. This CDR3 has 13 residues. The CDR3 coding sequence is TGTGCCCCGGGCGGGGGTCCCCAAGAGACCCAGTACTTC. Its translation is CAPGGGPQETQYF.

The CDR3, as DNA: TGTGCCAGCAGCTTTAGGACAGGTTCCAATCAGCCCCAGCATTTT. It yields the protein CASSFRTGSNQPQHF. The chain couples TRBV7-8 to TRBJ1-5, with 7 nucleotides matching TRBD1. V shed 3 bases, J shed 3 bases, and the junction held 5 bases outside the gene matches. There are 15 residues in the CDR3. Per the germline V gene, CDR1 is SGHVS and CDR2 is FQNEAQ.

This clonotype showed up just a few times. The chain links TRBV20-1 to TRBJ2-6; D might be TRBD2 (5 bases). The germline V gene encodes CDR1 DFQATT and CDR2 SNEGSKA (reference sequence). Trimming left V 3 bases short and J 4 bases short, with 13 bases between. The CDR3 runs to 15 residues. Here the CDR3 DNA reads TGCAGTGCTAGCGGGGTAACTGGAGGGGCCAACGTCCTGACTTTC. This encodes CSASGVTGGANVLTF.

There are a few counts of this clonotype. The chain links TRBV5-1 to TRBJ2-4; 8 nucleotides align to TRBD1. CDR3 length: 15 amino acids. CDR1 is SGHRS, CDR2 YFSETQ, per germline. V shed 0 bases and J 8 bases; nucleotides not matched to a gene: 7. CDR3 sequence (DNA): TGCGCCAGCAGCTTGGGTTCTGGGACAGGAGACATTCAGTACTTC. It specifies CASSLGSGTGDIQYF.

This clonotype was seen repeatedly, ten times or more. The genes are TRBV15 and TRBJ2-1; TRBD2 matches at 11 bases. The V gene's germline CDR1 is LNHNV and CDR2 YYDKDF (reference sequence). This CDR3 is 16 amino acids long. The trim removed 0 bases at V and 6 bases at J, leaving 4 bases unmatched. The CDR3 reads CATSRDRTSGGNEQFF. The CDR3 DNA follows: TGTGCCACCAGCAGAGATCGTACTAGCGGGGGCAATGAGCAGTTCTTC.

This clonotype was recorded many times. This chain uses TRBV20-1 with TRBJ2-5; the D is unclear. The CDR3 is 12 amino acids. The ends were cut back, 5 bases at V and 4 bases at J, with 11 bases in the middle. Per germline, CDR1 DFQATT and CDR2 SNEGSKA (reference sequence). The CDR3 DNA sequence: TGCAGTGCTGATACAGTGGGAGAGACCCAGTACTTC. Encoded protein: CSADTVGETQYF.

Turning to this clonotype: A much larger clone is a single base away; this may be a read error. The chain recombines TRBV5-1 with TRBJ1-1; D may be TRBD1 (5 bases). The germline CDR1 and CDR2 sequences are SGHRS and YFSETQ. The length of the CDR3 is 13 residues. The DNA for the CDR3 is TGCGCCAGCAGCTTGGATCCGACAGCTGAATCTTTCTTT. Translation: CASSLDPTAESFF. The complete variable domain, with remaining parts taken from reference TRBV5-1 and TRBJ1-1, reads KAGVTQTPRYLIKTRGQQVTLSCSPISGHRSVSWYQQTPGQGLQFLFEYFSETQRNKGNFPGRFSGRQFSNSRSEMNVSTLELGDSALYLCASSLDPTAESFFGQGTRLTVV.

This clonotype has only one observation. V gene TRBV7-9 combines with J gene TRBJ1-4, with TRBD1 identical over 9 bases. Looked up from germline, CDR1 is SEHNR and CDR2 is FQNEAQ (reference sequence). Losses at the gene ends were 5 bases for V and 8 bases for J; bases not matched to a gene: 12. The CDR3 contains 16 residues. CDR3 bases: TGTGCCAGCAGCCAGCACCGGGACAGGGTGCGGGAAAAACTGTTTTTT. Amino acids: CASSQHRDRVREKLFF. Together with reference TRBV7-9 and TRBJ1-4, the CDR3 gives the full variable domain: DTGVSQNPRHKITKRGQNVTFRCDPISEHNRLYWYRQTLGQGPEFLTYFQNEAQLEKSRLLSDRFSAERPKGSFSTLEIQRTEQGDSAMYLCASSQHRDRVREKLFFGSGTQLSVL.

V gene TRBV9 combines with J gene TRBJ1-5; TRBD1 matches 8 bases. The CDR3 covers 14 residues. J was trimmed by 7 bases and V by 4 bases; bases with no gene match: 7. Germline assignment: CDR1 SGDLS and CDR2 YYNGEE. The CDR3 here is CASSTGGGGQPQHF. CDR3 coding DNA: TGTGCCAGCAGCACAGGGGGGGGAGGACAGCCCCAGCATTTT. The whole variable domain, filled in from reference TRBV9 and TRBJ1-5, reads DSGVTQTPKHLITATGQRVTLRCSPRSGDLSVYWYQQSLDQGLQFLIQYYNGEERAKGNILERFSAQQFPDLHSELNLSSLELGDSALYFCASSTGGGGQPQHFGDGTRLSIL.

The chain recombines TRBV20-1 with TRBJ2-1; possibly TRBD1 or TRBD2 for D (5 bases each). Germline V gives CDR1 DFQATT, CDR2 SNEGSKA (reference sequence). This CDR3 has 15 residues. The ends were cut back, 4 bases at V and 2 bases at J, with 15 bases in the middle. CDR3 sequence reads: CSAKSRDGAYNEQFF. The CDR3 DNA follows: TGCAGTGCTAAAAGCCGGGACGGCGCCTACAATGAGCAGTTCTTC.

This chain uses TRBV15 with TRBJ1-3; TRBD1 agrees at 7 bases. The CDR3 sequence is 13 residues long. V lost 7 bases to trimming and J lost 2 bases; unmatched junction nucleotides: 2. CDR1 and CDR2 (germline): LNHNV, YYDKDF (reference sequence). In DNA form, the CDR3 reads TGTGCCACCACCACAGGGGCTGGAAACACCATATATTTT. Translated, it gives CATTTGAGNTIYF.

This sequence joins TRBV6-5 and TRBJ2-2, with TRBD1 matching over 7 bases. V was clipped by 2 bases and J by 0 bases; unmatched bases: 9. The germline gives CDR1 MNHEY, CDR2 SVGAGI. The CDR3 is made up of 18 amino acids. CDR3 bases: TGTGCCAGCAGTTACATAAATCCGGGACAGCCGAACACCGGGGAGCTGTTTTTT. Its translation is CASSYINPGQPNTGELFF.

V and J are TRBV19 and TRBJ1-1, with 7 bases identical to TRBD1. The length of the CDR3 is 15 residues. J gave up 4 bases and V 6 bases, and 11 bases lay outside the gene matches. From germline, CDR1 is LNHDA and CDR2 SQIVND (reference sequence). The CDR3 nucleotides read TGTGCCAGTAGGGGACAGCCTCTAAGGGGCACTGAAGCTTTCTTT. Protein: CASRGQPLRGTEAFF.

Only a few counts were recorded for this clonotype. The chain employs TRBV6-1 and TRBJ2-7; 7 bases are shared with TRBD1. Germline assignment: CDR1 MNHNS and CDR2 SASEGT. Trimming at V came to 1 base and at J to 5 bases, leaving 8 bases not matched to a gene. There are 15 residues in the CDR3. The CDR3 is CASSEGQGLLNEQYF. The CDR3 DNA follows: TGTGCCAGCAGTGAAGGACAGGGTCTCTTAAACGAGCAGTACTTC.

The sample holds a few counts of this clonotype. This sequence joins TRBV7-2 and TRBJ2-3, with D perhaps TRBD1 (5 bases). Deletions cut 5 bases from V and 0 bases from J, with 12 bases between. CDR1 SGHTA and CDR2 FQGNSA come from the germline V gene. The CDR3 is 15 residues long. CDR3 in DNA: TGTGCCAGCAGCCTGTCAGGGTATAGCACAGATACGCAGTATTTT. Protein product: CASSLSGYSTDTQYF.

This clonotype showed up just a few times. The chain couples TRBV18 to TRBJ2-7; D is perhaps TRBD1 (5 bases). The CDR3 has 14 amino acids. Germline V lookup: CDR1 KGHSH, CDR2 LQKENI. Trimming removed 2 bases from V and 0 bases from J, with 8 bases in between. The CDR3 here is CASSPSRGSYEQYV. The CDR3, as DNA: TGTGCCAGCTCACCATCAAGGGGCTCCTACGAGCAGTACGTC.